A single sample gave rise to the 12 T cell receptor beta chains below, sequenced in a study of blood T cells in healthy people across ages. Combining a sample-barcoded 5' primer with a J-beta primer mix, a second PCR ran for roughly 7 to 12 cycles. TCRdb re-called the 5' RACE reads with MiXCR, one entry per CDR3 protein. The sample contains some 1.5 million distinct CDR3 sequences, less than 45% of which appear only once. The material sequenced was blood. All receptors derive from a woman younger than 30 in good health.

The gene calls are TRBV20-1 and TRBJ2-7, with D unclear. V shed 3 bases and J shed 2 bases, with 8 bases lying between them. Germline V gene data show CDR1 as DFQATT and CDR2 as SNEGSKA (reference sequence). The CDR3 extends over 12 amino acids. Here the CDR3 DNA reads TGCAGTGCTAGTACCCTTACCTACGAGCAGTACTTC. Its translation is CSASTLTYEQYF.

There are many counts of this clonotype. The V gene is TRBV10-3, the J gene TRBJ1-2; D uncertain. Between the trimmed V and J ends, which lost 4 bases and 5 bases, there was a span of 5 bases. Germline V lookup: CDR1 ENHRY, CDR2 SYGVKD. The CDR3 contains 11 residues. The chain's CDR3 is CAISVGYGYTF. The CDR3 region has the DNA TGTGCCATCAGTGTGGGATATGGCTACACCTTC.

The chain carries TRBV12-3 or TRBV12-4 and TRBJ2-7; D is ambiguous. Between the trimmed V and J ends, which lost 4 bases and 2 bases, there was a span of 6 bases. The CDR3 loop spans 12 amino acids. DNA of the CDR3: TGTGCCAGCAGTTCGAAACCCTACGAGCAGTACTTC. This translates into CASSSKPYEQYF.

The chain is built from TRBV6-5 and TRBJ1-1; D perhaps matches TRBD1 (6 bases). V lost 7 bases and J lost 4, with 16 bases in between. The CDR3 runs 14 residues. Germline V gene sequence: CDR1 MNHEY, CDR2 SVGAGI. CDR3 DNA sequence: TGTGCCAGCACCCGGGGAGGGGGGGCCACTGAAGCTTTCTTT. Translation: CASTRGGGATEAFF.

J is TRBJ2-1 and V is TRBV18, with TRBD1 as a possible D gene (6 bases). Trimming left V 3 bases short and J 10 bases short, with 19 bases between. The V gene's germline CDR1 is KGHSH and CDR2 LQKENI. The CDR3 sequence is 15 residues long. The CDR3 nucleotides read TGTGCCAGCTCACCCTTCCGGGACACTCTTAGGGAGCAGTTCTTC. Protein product: CASSPFRDTLREQFF.

The chain couples TRBV5-1 to TRBJ1-2; D unclear. This CDR3 contains 13 residues. V lost 7 bases and J 4 bases, leaving 14 bases between the germline ends. Germline V gives CDR1 SGHRS, CDR2 YFSETQ. The DNA for the CDR3 is TGCGCCAGCCGTCGGGGAAGAACCTATGGCTACACCTTC. Translating gives CASRRGRTYGYTF.

The genes are TRBV7-9 and TRBJ1-2; 7 positions agree with TRBD1. The CDR3 length is 15 residues. V trimming: 1 base; J trimming: 7 bases; junction bases outside the gene matches: 9. CDR1 and CDR2 from the germline V gene are SEHNR and FQNEAQ (reference sequence). The CDR3 reads CASSLVTTGATGYTF. The CDR3 nucleotides read TGTGCCAGCAGCTTAGTAACCACAGGGGCTACTGGCTACACCTTC.

The chain recombines TRBV11-1 with TRBJ1-1; D gene ambiguous. CDR3 length: 15 amino acids. From germline, CDR1 is SGHAT and CDR2 FQDESV (reference sequence). Trimming left V 5 bases short and J 3 bases short, with 16 bases between. CDR3 coding DNA: TGTGCCAGCAGCCTCACTCATAAATGGGACACTGAAGCTTTCTTT. Its protein product is CASSLTHKWDTEAFF. The whole variable domain, remainder taken from reference TRBV11-1 and TRBJ1-1, is EAEVAQSPRYKITEKSQAVAFWCDPISGHATLYWYRQILGQGPELLVQFQDESVVDDSQLPKDRFSAERLKGVDSTLKIQPAELGDSAMYLCASSLTHKWDTEAFFGQGTRLTVV.

The chain is built from TRBV6-4 and TRBJ1-2, with no clear D. Trimming cost V 3 bases and J 1 base, with 12 bases left between them. The CDR3 is 15 amino acids. Germline lookup yields CDR1 MRHNA and CDR2 SNTAGT. The CDR3 coding sequence is TGTGCCAGCAGTGAACGGATGGATTATAACTATGGCTACACCTTC. This sequence encodes CASSERMDYNYGYTF.

With respect to this clonotype: Sequence at one end of the junction differs from germline and may be a read error. This chain joins TRBV7-8 and TRBJ2-4; TRBD2 aligns across 7 bases. CDR1 is SGHVS and CDR2 is FQNEAQ in the germline V gene. The CDR3 spans 13 residues. CDR3 loop: CASSWGGQNIQYF. The DNA of the CDR3 is TGTGCAAGCAGCTGGGGAGGGCAAAACATTCAGTACTTC.

The chain carries TRBV4-1 and TRBJ2-1; D call uncertain. The V gene's germline CDR1 is MGHRA and CDR2 YSYEKL. This CDR3 region has 13 residues. V gave up 3 bases and J gave up 8 bases, with 11 bases separating them. CDR3: CASSQETRDEQFF. In DNA form, the CDR3 reads TGCGCCAGCAGCCAGGAGACAAGGGATGAGCAGTTCTTC.

There are a few counts of this clonotype. The chain has TRBV18 and TRBJ2-2; no clear D gene. Looked up from germline, CDR1 is KGHSH and CDR2 is LQKENI. Trimming left V 3 bases short and J 6 bases short, with 5 bases between. This CDR3 comprises 12 residues. The CDR3 loop is CASSPMAGELFF. Here the CDR3 DNA reads TGTGCCAGCTCACCGATGGCCGGGGAGCTGTTTTTT.